These 18 T cell receptor beta chains were all obtained from the same sample, sequenced in a study of blood T cells in healthy people across ages. The use of a sample-barcoded 5' primer and a J-beta primer mix characterized a second PCR of roughly 6 to 11 cycles. TCRdb re-analysed the 5' RACE reads in MiXCR, keeping a single row per CDR3 protein. The table has about 1.5 million distinct CDR3 sequences, 40% to 45% seen once. Sequenced input: blood. The source of these receptors is a woman aged 18-30 years in good health.

The rearrangement links TRBV7-2 to TRBJ2-4; 7 bases line up with TRBD1. The DNA end is a closer match to TRBJ2-7, so the J assignment may be wrong. The CDR3 is 14 residues long. CDR1 and CDR2 from the germline V gene are SGHTA and FQGNSA. This CDR3 is CASSLRDSFCEQYF. The CDR3 DNA follows: TGTGCCAGCAGCTTAAGGGACAGTTTTTGCGAGCAGTACTTC.

V is TRBV6-5 and J is TRBJ1-2; 10 bases fit TRBD1. Germline trimming cut 8 bases from V and 4 bases from J; bases unmatched to any gene: 13. Germline V CDR1 and CDR2: MNHEY, SVGAGI. This CDR3 is built from 16 residues. The CDR3 protein is CASGLPRQGALYGYTF. CDR3 coding DNA: TGTGCCAGCGGACTACCACGACAGGGGGCTCTCTATGGCTACACCTTC.

This chain joins TRBV20-1 and TRBJ1-2; D is undetermined. Germline V lookup: CDR1 DFQATT, CDR2 SNEGSKA (reference sequence). V was trimmed by 6 bases and J by 4 bases, leaving 9 bases between them. The CDR3 contains 11 residues. The CDR3 coding sequence is TGCAGTGCAGAGGCACCCTATGGCTACACCTTC. It translates to CSAEAPYGYTF.

The J gene is TRBJ2-3, the V gene TRBV28; D gene uncertain. The CDR3 sequence is 15 residues long. In germline, CDR1 is MDHEN, CDR2 SYDVKM. The germline V and J ends were trimmed by 8 bases and 0 bases, with 15 bases remaining between them. CDR3 protein: CASLGAYSSTDTQYF. CDR3 nucleotides: TGTGCCAGCCTCGGAGCGTATTCTAGCACAGATACGCAGTATTTT.

At least ten counts were recorded for this clonotype. This chain connects TRBV9 to TRBJ1-5; D ambiguous. V shed 1 base and J shed 6 bases, with 8 bases lying between them. CDR3 length: 13 amino acids. Germline loops: CDR1 SGDLS, CDR2 YYNGEE. The CDR3 DNA follows: TGTGCCAGCAGCGTAACGGGGAGTCAGCCCCAGCATTTT. Translated: CASSVTGSQPQHF.

The chain carries TRBV12-3 or TRBV12-4 and TRBJ2-7; D is possibly TRBD2 (5 bases). The end of the DNA fits TRBJ2-5 better, so the J call may be wrong. The CDR3 consists of 15 residues. CDR3 in DNA: TGTGCCAGCAGTTTAGGTGTGGGAGAGGGAGAGACCCAGTACTTC. Translating gives CASSLGVGEGETQYF.

CDR3 sequence: CASSLAPDREQYF. The CDR3 DNA reads as TGTGCCAGCAGCTTAGCCCCAGACAGGGAGCAGTACTTC. This chain links TRBV7-2 with TRBJ2-7, with D perhaps TRBD1 (6 bases). The CDR3 has 13 amino acids. In germline, CDR1 is SGHTA, CDR2 FQGNSA. The ends were cut back, 0 bases at V and 7 bases at J, with 10 bases in the middle.

The gene calls are TRBV28 and TRBJ2-1; 7 nucleotides line up with TRBD1. J was trimmed by 6 bases and V by 10 bases; bases with no gene match: 9. The CDR3 loop spans 13 amino acids. The germline CDR1 and CDR2 sequences are MDHEN and SYDVKM. Here the CDR3 reads CATTDRSRNEQFF. CDR3 bases: TGTGCCACCACGGACAGGAGTCGCAATGAGCAGTTCTTC. The entire variable domain, with the rest obtained from reference TRBV28 and TRBJ2-1, is as follows: DVKVTQSSRYLVKRTGEKVFLECVQDMDHENMFWYRQDPGLGLRLIYFSYDVKMKEKGDIPEGYSVSREKKERFSLILESASTNQTSMYLCATTDRSRNEQFFGPGTRLTVL.

The CDR3 DNA reads TGTGCAACGGGCGGGGGAGATACGCAGTATTTT. This gives the protein CATGGGDTQYF. The V gene is TRBV7-2, the J gene TRBJ2-3; TRBD2 aligns across 7 bases. The CDR3 is 11 residues long. CDR1 SGHTA and CDR2 FQGNSA come from the germline V gene.

The chain combines TRBV27 with TRBJ2-1; D is perhaps TRBD2 (6 bases). The CDR3 totals 11 residues. Trimming took off 5 bases at V and 12 bases at J, with 11 bases between the two ends. The V gene's germline CDR1 is MNHEY and CDR2 SMNVEV (reference sequence). As DNA, the CDR3 is TGTGCCAGCAGTGAGGGAGGAGGGCAGTTCTTC. This gives the protein CASSEGGGQFF.

This clonotype was detected a few times. This chain connects TRBV7-2 to TRBJ2-5; D might be TRBD2 (5 bases). TRBJ2-7 matches the DNA end more closely, so the J call is doubtful. Germline CDR1 reads SGHTA; CDR2 reads FQGNSA. The CDR3 spans 15 residues. The CDR3 sequence: CASSLAGRVSYEQYF. The CDR3 DNA reads TGTGCCAGCAGCTTAGCCGGGCGGGTCTCCTACGAGCAGTACTTC.

The chain employs TRBV5-1 and TRBJ2-7, with D unclear. The CDR3 sequence is 15 residues long. In germline, CDR1 is SGHRS, CDR2 YFSETQ. V was trimmed by 2 bases and J by 2 bases, leaving 14 bases between them. The CDR3: CASSFVADFTYEQYF. CDR3 nucleotide sequence: TGCGCCAGCAGCTTTGTGGCAGACTTCACCTACGAGCAGTACTTC.

This clonotype was observed a handful of times. This chain links TRBV6-6 with TRBJ2-2, with D maybe TRBD1 (5 bases). CDR1 and CDR2 (germline): MNHNY, SVGAGI (reference sequence). V lost 6 bases and J lost 0, with 14 bases in between. The CDR3 extends over 16 amino acids. The CDR3 is CASRGSRQPNTGELFF. The CDR3, as DNA: TGTGCCAGCAGAGGGTCACGACAGCCGAACACCGGGGAGCTGTTTTTT.

This rearrangement joins TRBV7-2 to TRBJ2-7; D unclear. The length of the CDR3 is 13 residues. Deletions cut 5 bases from V and 3 bases from J, with 11 bases between. Germline-derived CDR1 and CDR2 are SGHTA and FQGNSA. Here the CDR3 reads CASSHDRNYEQYF. CDR3 in DNA: TGTGCCAGCAGCCACGACCGGAACTACGAGCAGTACTTC.

V gene TRBV29-1 combines with J gene TRBJ2-4; D unresolved. The CDR3 extends over 13 amino acids. CDR1 SQVTM and CDR2 ANQGSEA come from the germline V gene. V gave up 6 bases and J gave up 0 bases, with 9 bases separating them. CDR3 sequence (DNA): TGCAGCGTCGATATTCTAGCCAAAAACATTCAGTACTTC. It encodes CSVDILAKNIQYF.

The V call is TRBV4-1, the J call TRBJ2-4; no clear D gene. The better agreement between TRBJ2-5 and the DNA end casts doubt on the J call. This CDR3 region has 15 residues. The germline V gene has CDR1 MGHRA and CDR2 YSYEKL. The CDR3 nucleotides are TGCGCCAGCAGCCAAGTTGCGGTCCGTGGAGAGACCCAGTACTTC. It specifies CASSQVAVRGETQYF.

The J gene is TRBJ2-1, the V gene TRBV5-5; 12 bases map to TRBD2. Germline V lookup: CDR1 SGHKS, CDR2 YYEKEE (reference sequence). J lost 8 bases, V lost 0 bases, and 3 bases had no gene match. This CDR3 is built from 15 residues. The CDR3 loop is CASSLVLAGGHEQFF. In DNA form, the CDR3 reads TGTGCCAGCAGCTTGGTTCTAGCGGGGGGGCATGAGCAGTTCTTC.

The chain carries TRBV9 and TRBJ2-1; the D gene could be TRBD1 or TRBD2 (5 bases each). Trimming removed 4 bases at V and 5 bases at J, with 16 bases between. From germline, CDR1 is SGDLS and CDR2 YYNGEE. CDR3 length: 15 residues. The DNA for the CDR3 is TGTGCCAGCAGCCCTTCCGGGACGGCGAACAATGAGCAGTTCTTC. It codes for CASSPSGTANNEQFF.